The 3 T cell receptor beta chains below all came from one sample that was sequenced in a study of T cells in Graves' hyperthyroidism and ophthalmopathy. The CDR3 regions of TCR beta were amplified from RNA transcripts. HTBI primers were the set used in a first-round RT-PCR of the TCR CDR3. In TCRdb, the multiplex PCR reads were re-called with MiXCR into one record per CDR3 protein. The table includes over 250,000 distinct CDR3 sequences, about a sixth detected once. The sample consisted of blood. The receptors were gathered from a woman aged 60 to 75 with Graves' ophthalmopathy.

J is TRBJ1-2 and V is TRBV9; 7 bases agree with TRBD1. The CDR3 is 16 residues long. Germline V gene data show CDR1 as SGDLS and CDR2 as YYNGEE. V lost 4 bases to trimming and J lost 4 bases; unmatched junction nucleotides: 13. The CDR3 sequence: CASSLDRVTAGYGYTF. The CDR3, as DNA: TGTGCCAGCAGCCTAGACAGGGTTACGGCCGGCTATGGCTACACCTTC.

The sample holds a few counts of this clonotype. The chain recombines TRBV30 with TRBJ2-6; 7 bases align to TRBD1. Trimming cost V 1 base and J 0 bases; bases outside gene matches: 0. Germline V CDR1 and CDR2: GTSNPN, SVGIG (reference sequence). The CDR3 loop spans 15 amino acids. The CDR3 sequence: CAWSGDSSGANVLTF. CDR3 coding DNA: TGTGCCTGGAGTGGGGACAGCTCTGGGGCCAACGTCCTGACTTTC.

This clonotype was recorded at least ten times. The J gene is TRBJ2-1, the V gene TRBV7-9; tentatively, D is TRBD2 (6 bases). Germline CDR1 SEHNR, CDR2 FQNEAQ (reference sequence). The CDR3 is 15 amino acids. The germline V and J ends were trimmed by 0 bases and 4 bases, with 10 bases remaining between them. CDR3 in amino acids: CASSLAGGEYNEQFF. The CDR3 DNA reads as TGTGCCAGCAGCTTAGCGGGGGGTGAATACAATGAGCAGTTCTTC.